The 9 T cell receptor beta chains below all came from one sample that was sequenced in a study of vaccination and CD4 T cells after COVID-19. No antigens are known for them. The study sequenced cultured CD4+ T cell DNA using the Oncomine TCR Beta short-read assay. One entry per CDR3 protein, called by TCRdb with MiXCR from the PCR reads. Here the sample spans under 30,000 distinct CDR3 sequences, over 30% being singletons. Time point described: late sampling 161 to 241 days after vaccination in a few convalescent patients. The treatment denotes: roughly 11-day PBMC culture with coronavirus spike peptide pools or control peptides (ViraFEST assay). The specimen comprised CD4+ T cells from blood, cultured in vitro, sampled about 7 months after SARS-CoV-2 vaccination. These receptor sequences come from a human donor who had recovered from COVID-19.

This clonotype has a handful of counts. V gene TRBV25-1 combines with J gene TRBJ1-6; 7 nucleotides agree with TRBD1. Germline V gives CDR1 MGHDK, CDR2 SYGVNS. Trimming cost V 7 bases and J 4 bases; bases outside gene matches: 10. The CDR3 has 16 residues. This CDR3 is CASTPPGQAYNSPLHF. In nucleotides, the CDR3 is TGTGCCAGCACTCCCCCCGGACAGGCTTATAATTCACCCCTCCACTTT.

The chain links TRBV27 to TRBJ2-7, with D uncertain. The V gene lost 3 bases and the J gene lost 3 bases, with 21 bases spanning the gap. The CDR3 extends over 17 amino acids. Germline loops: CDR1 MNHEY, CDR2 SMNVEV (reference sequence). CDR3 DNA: TGTGCCAGCAGTTTTCGGCAGGACCCAATCTTCGGCTACGAGCAGTACTTC. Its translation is CASSFRQDPIFGYEQYF.

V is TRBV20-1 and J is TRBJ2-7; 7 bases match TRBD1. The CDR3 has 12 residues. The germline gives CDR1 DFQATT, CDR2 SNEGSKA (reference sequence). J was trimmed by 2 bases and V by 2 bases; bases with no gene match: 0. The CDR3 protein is CSARQGAYEQYF. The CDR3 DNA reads TGCAGTGCTAGACAGGGGGCCTACGAGCAGTACTTC.

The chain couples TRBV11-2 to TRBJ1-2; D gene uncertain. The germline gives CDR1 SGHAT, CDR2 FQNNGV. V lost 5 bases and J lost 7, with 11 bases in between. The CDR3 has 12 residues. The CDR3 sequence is CASSLTRTGYTF. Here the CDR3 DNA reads TGTGCCAGCAGCCTCACCCGTACTGGCTACACCTTC.

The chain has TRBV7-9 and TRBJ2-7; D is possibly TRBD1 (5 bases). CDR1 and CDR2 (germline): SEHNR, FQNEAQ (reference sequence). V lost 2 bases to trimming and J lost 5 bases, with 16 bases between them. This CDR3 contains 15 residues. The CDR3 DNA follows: TGTGCCAGCAGCTTATTTTCTGGGTGGGGCGACGAGCAGTACTTC. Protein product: CASSLFSGWGDEQYF.

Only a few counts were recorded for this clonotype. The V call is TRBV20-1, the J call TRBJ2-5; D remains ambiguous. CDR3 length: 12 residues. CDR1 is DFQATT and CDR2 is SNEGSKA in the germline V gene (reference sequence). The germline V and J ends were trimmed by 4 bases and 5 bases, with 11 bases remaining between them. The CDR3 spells CSAILSTETQYF. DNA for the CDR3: TGCAGTGCTATTTTAAGTACTGAGACCCAGTACTTC.

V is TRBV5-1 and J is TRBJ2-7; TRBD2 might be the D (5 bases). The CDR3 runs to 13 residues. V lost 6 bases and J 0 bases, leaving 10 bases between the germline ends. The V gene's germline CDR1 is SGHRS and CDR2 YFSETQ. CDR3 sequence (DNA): TGCGCCAGCACTAGCCTGAGCTCCTACGAGCAGTACTTC. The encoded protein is CASTSLSSYEQYF.

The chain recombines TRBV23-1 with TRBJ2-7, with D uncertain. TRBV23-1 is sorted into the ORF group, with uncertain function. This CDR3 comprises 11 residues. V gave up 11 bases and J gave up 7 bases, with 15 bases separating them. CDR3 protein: CASYGRREQYF. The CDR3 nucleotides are TGCGCCTCTTATGGCCGTAGGGAGCAGTACTTC.

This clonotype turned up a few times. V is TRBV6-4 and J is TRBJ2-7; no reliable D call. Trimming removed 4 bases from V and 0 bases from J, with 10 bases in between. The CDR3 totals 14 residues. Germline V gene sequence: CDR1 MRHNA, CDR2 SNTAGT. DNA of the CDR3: TGTGCCAGCAGTGTGGACGCCAGCTCCTACGAGCAGTACTTC. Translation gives CASSVDASSYEQYF.